This T cell receptor beta chain is drawn from a study of CD8+ T cells in alopecia areata. V lost 6 bases to trimming and J lost 8 bases; unmatched junction nucleotides: 11. This CDR3 has 14 amino acids. Germline V CDR1 and CDR2: SGHTA, FQGNSA. CD4+ cells from roughly 5 patients were sorted into CD25+CD127- cells. cDNA prepared by RNA extraction and subsequent reverse transcription served as the template for sequencing. Profiled with immunoSEQ multiplex PCR; TCRdb holds only in-frame clones, not every one. The sample comprises about 19,000 clones, roughly 60% of which are singletons, and roughly 4.8% rests with the top ten.

The gene calls are TRBV7-2 and TRBJ1-2; 8 bases map to TRBD1. The sequence was obtained from a human donor with alopecia areata. What was sequenced was CD4+ Tregs sorted from blood. CDR3 amino acids: CASRARSGQVGYTF. The CDR3 bases are TGTGCCAGCAGAGCACGGTCGGGACAGGTCGGCTACACCTTC.